Many counts were recorded for the clone carrying this T cell receptor (beta chain). The CDR3 has 12 residues. Deletions cut 2 bases from V and 7 bases from J, with 8 bases between. In germline, CDR1 is SGHTA, CDR2 FQGNSA. This sample was included in a study of Graves' ophthalmopathy and Graves' hyperthyroidism. As the template, RNA transcripts were used to amplify TCR beta CDR3 regions. First-round RT-PCR used HTBI primers; second-round multiplex PCR followed. TCRdb re-called the multiplex PCR reads with MiXCR, one entry per CDR3 protein. The sample holds some 370,000 distinct CDR3 sequences, roughly 15% seen once. Excluded were patients with other autoimmune diseases, uncontrolled infections, pregnancy or lactation. A diagnosis was made from clinical symptoms together with serum thyroxine, TRAb, thyroid ultrasound and orbital computed tomography. Fresh peripheral blood (about 10 ml) yielded the PBMCs.

The sequence derives from an adult woman with stable Graves' hyperthyroidism. The source material was peripheral blood. The chain is built from TRBV7-2 and TRBJ1-2, with D maybe TRBD1 (5 bases). The CDR3 reads CASSLSGGGYTF. DNA of the CDR3: TGTGCCAGCAGCTTATCCGGGGGTGGCTACACCTTC.